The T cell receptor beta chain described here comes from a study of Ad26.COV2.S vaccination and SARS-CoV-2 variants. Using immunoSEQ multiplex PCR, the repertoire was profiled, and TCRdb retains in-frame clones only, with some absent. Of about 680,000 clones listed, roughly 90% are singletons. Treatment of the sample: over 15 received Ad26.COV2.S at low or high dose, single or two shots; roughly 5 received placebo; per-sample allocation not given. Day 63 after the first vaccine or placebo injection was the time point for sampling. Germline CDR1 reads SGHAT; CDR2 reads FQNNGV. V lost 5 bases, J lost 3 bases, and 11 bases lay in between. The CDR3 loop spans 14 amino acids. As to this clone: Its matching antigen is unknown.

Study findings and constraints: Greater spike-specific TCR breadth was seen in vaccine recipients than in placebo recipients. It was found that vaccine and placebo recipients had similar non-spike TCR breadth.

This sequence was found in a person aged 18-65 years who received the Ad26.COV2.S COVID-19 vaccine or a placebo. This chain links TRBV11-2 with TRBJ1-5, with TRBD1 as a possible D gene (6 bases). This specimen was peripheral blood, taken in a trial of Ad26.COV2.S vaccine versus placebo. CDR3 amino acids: CASSPGTPNQPQHF. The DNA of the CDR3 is TGTGCCAGCAGCCCCGGGACACCCAATCAGCCCCAGCATTTT.